A selection of T cell receptor beta chains follows, all from one sample in a study of spatial heterogeneity in lung cancer. TCRdb independently ran MiXCR on the 5' RACE reads; one entry per CDR3 protein. The sample contains tens of thousands of distinct CDR3 sequences, 15% to 20% of which appear only once. The sample consisted of PBMCs, taken at surgery. These receptors all come from a male donor with early-stage non-small cell lung cancer. The CDR3 runs from the conserved cysteine through the conserved F or W. The D gene is left open where the match is weak. Size is stated for part of the rows, as once, few or many counts, or as a class when the clone is expanded.

cdr3_length,v_call,clone_size,j_call,d_call,cdr3_nt,cdr3_aa
14,TRBV27,-,TRBJ2-3,TRBD1,TGTGCCAGCAGTGATCGGACAGGCCTAGATACGCAGTATTTT,CASSDRTGLDTQYF
12,TRBV6-5,-,TRBJ1-2,TRBD1,TGTGCCAGCCGGGACAGGGCCTATGGCTACACCTTC,CASRDRAYGYTF
15,TRBV5-4,-,TRBJ2-7,-,TGTGCCAGCAGCCCCAGGAGTGGCGGGGCCTACGAGCAGTACTTC,CASSPRSGGAYEQYF
16,TRBV24-1,many,TRBJ2-2,-,TGTGCCACCAGTGATCCCCGTCCGGGACACACCGGGGAGCTGTTTTTT,CATSDPRPGHTGELFF
15,TRBV2,once,TRBJ2-4,-,TGTGCCAGTATATCTCCGGGGCCCAGGGGTGACATTCAGTACTTC,CASISPGPRGDIQYF
14,TRBV19,-,TRBJ2-4,-,TGTGCCAGTAACCAGGTCGGTGACAAAAACATTCAGTACTTC,CASNQVGDKNIQYF
15,TRBV29-1,many,TRBJ2-7,-,TGCAGCGTTGATGAAGGGGGGGGACAACCCTACGAGCAGTACTTC,CSVDEGGGQPYEQYF
13,TRBV28,few,TRBJ2-2,-,TGTGCCAGCCAGACAGCGAACACCGGGGAGCTGTTTTTT,CASQTANTGELFF
15,TRBV24-1,few,TRBJ2-1,-,TGTGCCACCAGTGATACCGGGACGGAGGGCGATGAGCAGTTCTTC,CATSDTGTEGDEQFF
15,TRBV12-3/TRBV12-4,-,TRBJ2-2,-,TGTGCCAGCAGTTTAGGGCCCGGGGAAACCGGGGAGCTGTTTTTT,CASSLGPGETGELFF
15,TRBV2,few,TRBJ1-5,TRBD1,TGTGCCAGCAGTGGTTCCGGACAGGGGAATCAGCCCCAGCATTTT,CASSGSGQGNQPQHF
15,TRBV18,-,TRBJ1-4,-,TGTGCCAGCTCACCACAGGGGGAAATTAATGAAAAACTGTTTTTT,CASSPQGEINEKLFF
14,TRBV7-3,many,TRBJ2-5,-,TGTGCCAGCAGCTCCCTTGGGGGACAAGAGACCCAGTACTTC,CASSSLGGQETQYF
16,TRBV6-2/TRBV6-3,-,TRBJ2-2,TRBD2,TGTGCCAGCACACCCCGGGGGACTAAGAACACCGGGGAGCTGTTTTTT,CASTPRGTKNTGELFF
15,TRBV5-6,many,TRBJ1-4,-,TGTGCCAGCAGCCTCGCGACGGGGGGCGGTGAAAAACTGTTTTTT,CASSLATGGGEKLFF
12,TRBV28,many,TRBJ2-3,-,TGTGCCAGCAGTTTGGAAAGCAGGACGCAGTATTTT,CASSLESRTQYF
11,TRBV11-2,-,TRBJ2-5,-,TGTGCCAGCGGGCTCCAAGAGACCCAGTACTTC,CASGLQETQYF
11,TRBV28,many,TRBJ1-1,-,TGTGCCAGCAGTCTCACCCGGTTTATGTTCTTT,CASSLTRFMFF
11,TRBV29-1,-,TRBJ1-4,-,TGCAGCGCTTTCGAACGGGAAAAACTGTTTTTT,CSAFEREKLFF
14,TRBV21-1,-,TRBJ2-3,-,TGTGCCAGCATCTCGGCGGGGAAGGGAGATACGCAGTATTTT,CASISAGKGDTQYF
11,TRBV6-6,-,TRBJ1-2,-,TGTGCCACCTTCACGGGTATCGGCTACACCTTC,CATFTGIGYTF
16,TRBV9,few,TRBJ2-5,-,TGTGCCAGCAGCATGGCGGGACGGACTCCGCAAGAGACCCAGTACTTC,CASSMAGRTPQETQYF
17,TRBV11-2,-,TRBJ2-3,-,TGTGCCAGCAGCCCCCGGGGAGCGGGTTCCCTCACAGATACGCAGTATTTT,CASSPRGAGSLTDTQYF